The T cell receptor beta chain under discussion was sequenced for a study of identifying expanded T cells in peripheral blood. General study results and limits: Over two and four weeks, about 15 and 19 clones changed, versus around 1.2 between replicates.

This clone turned up a few times. Its specificity is not known. Generated by immunoSEQ multiplex PCR, the TCRdb table keeps only in-frame clones and is missing some. Counted here are about 80,000 clones, 88% occurring once; the ten biggest clones make up 15% to 20%. This CDR3 comprises 14 residues. Specimen: blood. The clonotype originates from a person aged 18 to 75 in good health. V gene TRBV12-1 combines with J gene TRBJ2-4; TRBD1, the table's D call, lacks a check against the DNA. TRBV12-1 is designated a pseudogene. In nucleotides, the CDR3 is TGTGCCAGCAGCTTTGAGGGGGCCAAAAACATTCAGTACTTC. This gives the protein CASSFEGAKNIQYF.